This TCR beta chain was observed in a study of T cell responses to AZD1222 COVID-19 vaccine. To note about this clone: Its antigen is unknown.

Method: immunoSEQ multiplex PCR; TCRdb's copy keeps in-frame clones and lacks some. The sample carries some 94,000 clones, roughly 89% recorded once. Study outcomes and limitations: Donor demographics were predominantly white British with a female majority; clonal diversity may be underestimated.

V lost 2 bases, J lost 5 bases, and 10 bases lay in between. The germline gives CDR1 SGHTA, CDR2 FQGNSA. The length of the CDR3 is 13 residues. The sequencing here drew on peripheral blood, taken 28 days after the second AZD1222 dose. The V gene is TRBV7-2, the J gene TRBJ2-7; the D is unclear. This clonotype was sampled from an adult who received the AZD1222 COVID-19 vaccine. The CDR3 loop is CASSLIGRDEQYF. The CDR3 DNA reads as TGTGCCAGCAGCTTAATAGGGCGAGACGAGCAGTACTTC.